The rows below give T cell receptor beta chains drawn from one sample of a study of blood T cell repertoires in COVID-19. Only in-frame clones appear in the TCRdb table, and some are missing; sequencing was by immunoSEQ multiplex PCR. The sample shows about 75,000 clones, 88% of them seen only once. Sequenced sample: peripheral blood. These receptors came from a human donor in a cohort sampled during active COVID-19. Both conserved end residues are part of each CDR3. D genes are given only for firm matches. Size values are once, few and many counts, or a class for expanded clones, and some rows have none.

CDR3 DNA | CDR3 protein | J gene | CDR3 length | clone size | D gene | V gene
TGCGCCAGCAGCCTAATGTCCGGACAGGGCTACTCACCCCTCCACTTT | CASSLMSGQGYSPLHF | TRBJ1-6 | 16 | - | TRBD1 | TRBV4-1
TGTGCCAGCAGTACCGGGACAGGGGATGGCTACACCTTC | CASSTGTGDGYTF | TRBJ1-2 | 13 | - | TRBD1 | TRBV2
TGTGCCAGCAGTTACTCGAGGGCATTCATTTTCTACGAGCAGTACTTC | CASSYSRAFIFYEQYF | TRBJ2-7 | 16 | - | - | TRBV6-2/TRBV6-3
TGTGCCAGCAGCTTCGGTGGGCCTGAGCAGTTCTTC | CASSFGGPEQFF | TRBJ2-1 | 12 | - | - | TRBV5-4
TGTGCCACCAGCAGAGGCAGGGAAGAGACCCAGTACTTC | CATSRGREETQYF | TRBJ2-5 | 13 | - | - | TRBV15
TGTGCCAGCAGCCTAGGGGACACCACTTCCTACGAGCAGTACTTC | CASSLGDTTSYEQYF | TRBJ2-7 | 15 | once | - | TRBV27
TGTGCCAGCAGTATTAGCCGGGTGGAAAAACTGTTTTTT | CASSISRVEKLFF | TRBJ1-4 | 13 | - | - | TRBV27
TGTGCCAGCAGCCCGACTAGCGGGATGAAGCCAGATACGCAGTATTTT | CASSPTSGMKPDTQYF | TRBJ2-3 | 16 | - | TRBD2 | TRBV9
TGTGCCTGGAGTAGGGGGCACCCGAATCAGCCCCAGCATTTT | CAWSRGHPNQPQHF | TRBJ1-5 | 14 | - | TRBD1 | TRBV30
TGTGCCAGCAGCTCCTGGACTAGCGGAAGACAAGAGACCCAGTACTTC | CASSSWTSGRQETQYF | TRBJ2-5 | 16 | - | TRBD2 | TRBV11-2
TGTGCCAGCTCCCGGGACAGGGGACTAGCTAACTATGGCTACACCTTC | CASSRDRGLANYGYTF | TRBJ1-2 | 16 | - | TRBD1 | TRBV16
TGTGCCAGCAGTCAGGGGCGGGAGCAGTACTTC | CASSQGREQYF | TRBJ2-7 | 11 | - | - | TRBV6-5
TGTGCCTGGAGTGGGGGGGGCCCGGAGACCCAGTACTTC | CAWSGGGPETQYF | TRBJ2-5 | 13 | - | - | TRBV30
TGTGCCAGCAGCGCCCCCGGGACTACCCTTGGTGAGCAGTTCTTC | CASSAPGTTLGEQFF | TRBJ2-1 | 15 | - | TRBD2 | TRBV11-2
TGTGCCAGCAGCCTAGGGGGGACAGAATTCATTCTAGGCTACACCTTC | CASSLGGTEFILGYTF | TRBJ1-2 | 16 | - | TRBD1 | TRBV28
TGTGCCAGTAGTACCTGGCAGGCAACCATTAACTATGGCTACACCTTC | CASSTWQATINYGYTF | TRBJ1-2 | 16 | few | - | TRBV19
TGTGCCACCAGTGGGGGACTGGGCAGCCCCTACGAGCAGTACTTC | CATSGGLGSPYEQYF | TRBJ2-7 | 15 | - | - | TRBV24-1
TGTGCCAGCAGCTTACCAGGGTCCGCTGGCTACACCTTC | CASSLPGSAGYTF | TRBJ1-2 | 13 | - | - | TRBV11-2
TGTGCCAGCAGTCATCCAAGCGGGACAGGATACGAGCAGTACTTC | CASSHPSGTGYEQYF | TRBJ2-7 | 15 | - | - | TRBV6-6
TGCGCCAGCAGCGGGCTAGCGGGGGAGCTCTCCTACGAGCAGTACTTC | CASSGLAGELSYEQYF | TRBJ2-7 | 16 | few | TRBD2 | TRBV5-1
TGTGCCAGCAGCCAAGATCTTCTAAGACAGGCCCCAGATACGCAGTATTTT | CASSQDLLRQAPDTQYF | TRBJ2-3 | 17 | - | - | TRBV3-1/TRBV3-2
TGTGCCAGTAGTATTGAGGGACAGGGGGCTAATCAGCCCCAGCATTTT | CASSIEGQGANQPQHF | TRBJ1-5 | 16 | - | TRBD1 | TRBV19
TGTGCCAGCTCACGGGACAGGGACGATGAGCAGTTCTTC | CASSRDRDDEQFF | TRBJ2-1 | 13 | - | TRBD1 | TRBV18
TGCGCCAGCAGCTCCTCCGGGGGGCGGGGGGAGCAGTACTTC | CASSSSGGRGEQYF | TRBJ2-7 | 14 | - | - | TRBV5-1
TGTGCCAGCATCCCCCCCACTAACTATGGCTACACCTTC | CASIPPTNYGYTF | TRBJ1-2 | 13 | - | - | TRBV7-9
TGTGCCAGCAGCCAAGGACTAGCGGGGTACAATGAGCAGTTCTTC | CASSQGLAGYNEQFF | TRBJ2-1 | 15 | - | TRBD2 | TRBV3-1/TRBV3-2
TGTGCCAGCACCCGGACAGAGTCTAACTATGGCTACACCTTC | CASTRTESNYGYTF | TRBJ1-2 | 14 | few | - | TRBV2
TGTGCCAGCAGCCGCCCCTCGTCGGGACTCCTCACAGATACGCAGTATTTT | CASSRPSSGLLTDTQYF | TRBJ2-3 | 17 | - | - | TRBV6-2/TRBV6-3
TGTGCCAGCTCACCGGACAGCATGAACACTGAAGCTTTCTTT | CASSPDSMNTEAFF | TRBJ1-1 | 14 | - | - | TRBV18
TGCGCCAGCAGCCAAGCTCCCCGGACAGGGGGCCTCTACGAGCAGTACTTC | CASSQAPRTGGLYEQYF | TRBJ2-7 | 17 | - | TRBD1 | TRBV4-1
TGTGCCAGCAGTGTGCTAGCGGGAGGGAGGACCGGGGAGCTGTTTTTT | CASSVLAGGRTGELFF | TRBJ2-2 | 16 | - | TRBD2 | TRBV2